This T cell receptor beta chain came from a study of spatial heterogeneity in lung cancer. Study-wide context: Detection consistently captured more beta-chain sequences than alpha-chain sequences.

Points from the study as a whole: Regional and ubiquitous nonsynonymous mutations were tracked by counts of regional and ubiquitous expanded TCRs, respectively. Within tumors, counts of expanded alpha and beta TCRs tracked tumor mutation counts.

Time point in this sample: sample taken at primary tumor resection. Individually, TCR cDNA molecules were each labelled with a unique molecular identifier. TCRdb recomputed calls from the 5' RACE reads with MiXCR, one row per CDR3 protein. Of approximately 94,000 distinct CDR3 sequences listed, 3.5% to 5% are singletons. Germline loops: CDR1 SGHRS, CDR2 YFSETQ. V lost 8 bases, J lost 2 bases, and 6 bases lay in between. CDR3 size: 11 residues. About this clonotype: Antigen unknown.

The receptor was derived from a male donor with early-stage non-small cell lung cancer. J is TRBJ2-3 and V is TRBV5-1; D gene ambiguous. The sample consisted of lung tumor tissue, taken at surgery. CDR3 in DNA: TGCGCCAGACGCACCACAGATACGCAGTATTTT. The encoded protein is CARRTTDTQYF.